This paragraph reports one T cell receptor beta chain. Its antigen is as yet unknown. This specimen belongs to a study of cytomegalovirus exposure and HLA in healthy donors. Study at large: A later analysis reported the 90 to 150 validation repertoires used the same platform as the 666 first-cohort repertoires. General study findings and limits: Testing in vitro showed a few CMV-associated chains specific for CMV antigens. Reported results showed that the classifier diagnosed cytomegalovirus status with high specificity and sensitivity. Among TCR beta chains, those listed as cytomegalovirus-associated numbered over 150.

The protocol was immunoSEQ multiplex PCR, while the TCRdb copy is restricted to in-frame clones and leaves out a portion. This table has about 140,000 clones, 88% appearing once. The TCR comes from a woman under 30 in good health and CMV-seropositive. The specimen was PBMCs.

The CDR3 here is CASTAGLNQPQHF. In nucleotides, the CDR3 is TGTGCCAGTACAGCGGGACTTAATCAGCCCCAGCATTTT. The chain uses TRBV19 and TRBJ1-5; possibly TRBD1 for D (5 bases). This CDR3 has 13 amino acids. V gave up 7 bases and J gave up 4 bases, with 11 bases separating them. Germline CDR1 LNHDA, CDR2 SQIVND (reference sequence).